One sample yielded the 30 T cell receptor beta chains listed below, sequenced in a study of human T cells and chemical hapten exposure. Documented time point: pre-sensitization, week 0. As to treatment: therapeutic diphenylcyclopropenone sensitization with weekly scalp DPC. TCRdb redid the calling of the RACE reads with MiXCR, one entry per CDR3 protein. The sample has approximately 100,000 distinct CDR3 sequences; roughly 12% are singletons. Here the sequenced sample was whole blood, taken in connection with sensitization to the hapten diphenylcyclopropenone (DPC). These receptors all stem from a woman aged 45-60 years with alopecia areata. Some clones in this sample may be carry-over from other donors' samples.

This clonotype was observed a handful of times. This rearrangement joins TRBV2 to TRBJ2-7, with 11 nucleotides matching TRBD1. The CDR3 consists of 11 residues. Germline CDR1 SNHLY, CDR2 FYNNEI. Trimming cost V 9 bases and J 6 bases; bases outside gene matches: 1. The CDR3 coding sequence is TGTGCCAGAGGACAGGGGGCCGAGCAGTACTTC. As protein: CARGQGAEQYF.

V usage is TRBV7-2 and J usage is TRBJ2-1, with TRBD2 as a possible D gene (5 bases). CDR3 length: 16 residues. Germline V gene lookup returns CDR1 SGHTA and CDR2 FQGNSA. The V end lost 1 base, the J end lost 0 bases, and 10 bases lay between the germline ends. This CDR3 reads CASSLGIGSSYNEQFF. As DNA, the CDR3 is TGTGCCAGCAGCTTAGGGATAGGGAGCTCCTACAATGAGCAGTTCTTC.

V is TRBV28 and J is TRBJ2-3; D gene unclear. The CDR3 is made up of 12 amino acids. Germline V gives CDR1 MDHEN, CDR2 SYDVKM. The V end lost 1 base, the J end lost 5 bases, and 4 bases lay between the germline ends. DNA for the CDR3: TGTGCCAGCAGTTTATTAGTAGATACGCAGTATTTT. It codes for CASSLLVDTQYF.

This chain connects TRBV7-6 to TRBJ2-3; the match to TRBD1 covers 9 bases. CDR1 is SGHVS, CDR2 FNYEAQ, per germline. CDR3 length: 15 residues. The V gene end was trimmed by 4 bases and the J gene end by 1 base; junction bases not matched to a gene: 3. The CDR3 sequence is CASSSTGGGTDTQYF. In DNA, the CDR3 is TGTGCCAGCAGCTCGACAGGGGGAGGCACAGATACGCAGTATTTT.

This clonotype was found a few times. This chain connects TRBV7-9 to TRBJ2-4; no firm D call. Trimming cost V 4 bases and J 8 bases, with 15 bases left between them. The CDR3 loop spans 14 amino acids. CDR1 and CDR2 (germline): SEHNR, FQNEAQ (reference sequence). CDR3 region: CASSWGSASDIQYF. CDR3 sequence (DNA): TGTGCCAGCAGCTGGGGATCGGCGTCCGACATTCAGTACTTC.

The chain carries TRBV9 and TRBJ2-1; D remains unclear. CDR3 size: 15 residues. V lost 1 base to trimming and J lost 7 bases, with 15 bases between them. Looked up from germline, CDR1 is SGDLS and CDR2 is YYNGEE. The CDR3 loop is CASSVSRWARNEQFF. CDR3 bases: TGTGCCAGCAGCGTAAGCCGGTGGGCTCGGAATGAGCAGTTCTTC. Drawing the rest from reference TRBV9 and TRBJ2-1, the complete variable domain is DSGVTQTPKHLITATGQRVTLRCSPRSGDLSVYWYQQSLDQGLQFLIQYYNGEERAKGNILERFSAQQFPDLHSELNLSSLELGDSALYFCASSVSRWARNEQFFGPGTRLTVL.

Many counts were recorded for this clonotype. This chain connects TRBV3-1 to TRBJ1-1; tentative D call: TRBD1 (5 bases). The V and J ends lost 1 base and 1 base respectively, with 10 bases between them. The CDR3 spans 15 residues. Per the germline V gene, CDR1 is LGHDT and CDR2 is YNNKEL (reference sequence). The CDR3 DNA follows: TGTGCCAGCAGCCAAGGCCCCAGGGCGAACACTGAAGCTTTCTTT. Translated: CASSQGPRANTEAFF.

This chain uses TRBV6-1 with TRBJ2-6, with 10 bases aligning to TRBD1. Germline V gene data show CDR1 as MNHNS and CDR2 as SASEGT. The CDR3 is 20 residues long. Unmatched junction bases numbered 13, after V lost 5 bases and J lost 0 bases. This CDR3 is CASSLLGPGQGRSGANVLTF. The CDR3 region has the DNA TGTGCCAGCAGTCTACTAGGGCCGGGACAGGGGCGCTCTGGGGCCAACGTCCTGACTTTC.

This clonotype has a count of ten or more. The CDR3 loop reads CASSLGGEIAGNTIYF. The CDR3 coding sequence is TGTGCCAGCAGCTTGGGTGGGGAAATCGCTGGAAACACCATATATTTT. This chain links TRBV5-4 with TRBJ1-3; no reliable D call. Germline-derived CDR1 and CDR2 are SGHNT and YYREEE (reference sequence). V lost 0 bases and J 2 bases, leaving 12 bases between the germline ends. This CDR3 spans 16 amino acids.

Ten or more counts support this clonotype. The V gene is TRBV21-1, the J gene TRBJ2-4; the D segment call TRBD1 is taken from the table without a DNA check. TRBV21-1 is tagged as a pseudogene. CDR3 length: 19 residues. CDR3 loop: CASSKRPGTGFRAKNIQYF. The CDR3 bases are TGTGCCAGCAGCAAACGCCCCGGGACAGGGTTCCGAGCCAAAAACATTCAGTACTTC.

This clonotype was detected only a few times. The chain is built from TRBV3-1 and TRBJ1-1, with 8 bases matching TRBD1. V shed 4 bases and J 11 bases; nucleotides not matched to a gene: 9. Germline assignment: CDR1 LGHDT and CDR2 YNNKEL (reference sequence). CDR3 length equals 13 residues. The CDR3 DNA follows: TGTGCCAGCAGCCGTTCCCAGGGGGCTCTCGCTTTCTTT. Protein product: CASSRSQGALAFF.

Many counts were recorded for this clonotype. The chain employs TRBV11-2 and TRBJ1-2, with D possibly being TRBD1 (5 bases). The CDR3 consists of 15 residues. Germline V gene lookup returns CDR1 SGHAT and CDR2 FQNNGV. V was trimmed by 1 base and J by 5 bases, leaving 14 bases between them. The CDR3 DNA follows: TGTGCCAGCAGCTTAGCCGGGGGGACCTTATATGGCTACACCTTC. Residues: CASSLAGGTLYGYTF.

Many counts were recorded for this clonotype. V is TRBV7-6 and J is TRBJ2-6, with 8 bases identical to TRBD2. Germline lookup yields CDR1 SGHVS and CDR2 FNYEAQ. The CDR3 consists of 17 residues. The V segment lost 2 bases and the J segment 1 base; nucleotides outside the gene matches: 4. The CDR3 DNA is TGTGCCAGCAGCTTAACGGGAGGGAAATCTGGGGCCAACGTCCTGACTTTC. It is translated as CASSLTGGKSGANVLTF.

The chain combines TRBV20-1 with TRBJ2-2, with D unresolved. Trimming took 3 bases from V and 6 from J, leaving 11 bases between them. CDR3 length: 13 residues. Germline-derived CDR1 and CDR2 are DFQATT and SNEGSKA (reference sequence). CDR3 in amino acids: CSASNSGPGELFF. The CDR3 DNA follows: TGCAGTGCTAGTAACTCGGGTCCCGGGGAGCTGTTTTTT.

This clonotype was found a few times. V is TRBV27 and J is TRBJ1-4; TRBD1 might be the D (6 bases). Trimming left V 10 bases short and J 2 bases short, with 17 bases between. Germline V CDR1 and CDR2: MNHEY, SMNVEV (reference sequence). This CDR3 region has 15 residues. The CDR3 is CATARGIATNEKLFF. The CDR3 DNA sequence: TGTGCCACCGCGAGGGGGATCGCGACTAATGAAAAACTGTTTTTT.

The chain recombines TRBV6-2 or TRBV6-3 with TRBJ2-3, with D perhaps matching TRBD1 (6 bases). The V gene lost 6 bases and the J gene lost 6 bases, with 13 bases spanning the gap. Germline CDR1 and CDR2: MNHEY and SVGEGT. This CDR3 region has 13 residues. Here the CDR3 reads CASRRTGSDTQYF. The CDR3 nucleotides read TGTGCCAGCAGACGAACAGGGTCGGATACGCAGTATTTT.

This clonotype was picked up a small number of times. V and J are TRBV28 and TRBJ1-2; no clear D. From germline, CDR1 is MDHEN and CDR2 SYDVKM. The CDR3 is 11 residues long. Between the trimmed V and J ends, which lost 6 bases and 2 bases, there was a span of 4 bases. DNA of the CDR3: TGTGCCAGCAGATTAAACTATGGCTACACCTTC. Protein product: CASRLNYGYTF.

The gene calls are TRBV12-3 or TRBV12-4 and TRBJ1-6; D might be TRBD1 (5 bases). The CDR3 has 15 residues. V lost 5 bases, J lost 3 bases, and 11 bases lay in between. The CDR3 DNA reads as TGTGCCAGCAGTAGGGGCGAGGTCTATAATTCACCCCTCCACTTT. Its translation is CASSRGEVYNSPLHF.

This clonotype came up a few times. The J gene is TRBJ1-1, the V gene TRBV12-3 or TRBV12-4; no reliable D call. Trimming shortened V by 6 bases and J by 5 bases, and 13 bases separated the two germline ends. The CDR3 extends over 13 amino acids. In DNA, the CDR3 is TGTGCCAGCAGCTGGACGGATGGGACTGAAGCTTTCTTT. Amino acids: CASSWTDGTEAFF.

Worth noting for this clonotype: This may stem from a read error, because a much larger clone lies one nucleotide away. The rearrangement links TRBV11-2 to TRBJ1-1; 10 positions match TRBD1. Germline assignment: CDR1 SGHAT and CDR2 FQNNGV. With 7 bases clipped from V and 5 bases from J, the junction kept 4 bases outside the gene matches. CDR3 length: 13 residues. The CDR3 DNA reads TGTGCCAGCACCGACAGGGGGCAAACTGAAGCTTTCTTT. Encoded protein: CASTDRGQTEAFF.

This clonotype was seen many times. The chain combines TRBV19 with TRBJ1-5; D uncertain. The V gene's germline CDR1 is LNHDA and CDR2 SQIVND (reference sequence). The V end was cut by 6 bases, the J end by 0 bases, with 3 bases between. This CDR3 contains 12 residues. This CDR3 is CASSDSNQPQHF. CDR3 in DNA: TGTGCCAGTAGCGATAGCAATCAGCCCCAGCATTTT.

In nucleotides, the CDR3 is TGCAGCGTTGTCTTGGTGAACACTGAAGCTTTCTTT. The encoded protein is CSVVLVNTEAFF. This sequence joins TRBV29-1 and TRBJ1-1; D gene unclear. Trimming left V 4 bases short and J 0 bases short, with 6 bases between. In germline, CDR1 is SQVTM, CDR2 ANQGSEA. The CDR3 covers 12 residues.

This clonotype was found many times. CDR3 sequence: CSATYETQYF. DNA of the CDR3: TGCAGCGCGACCTATGAGACCCAGTACTTC. The J gene is TRBJ2-5, the V gene TRBV29-1; D call uncertain. CDR1 SQVTM and CDR2 ANQGSEA come from the germline V gene. Trimming stripped 7 bases from V and 5 bases from J, with 8 bases between. The CDR3 covers 10 residues.

The chain carries TRBV6-6 and TRBJ2-2; D may correspond to TRBD1 or TRBD2 (5 bases each). V was clipped by 2 bases and J by 4 bases, with 14 bases between them. Germline lookup yields CDR1 MNHNY and CDR2 SVGAGI (reference sequence). The CDR3 sequence is 16 residues long. Here the CDR3 DNA reads TGTGCCAGCAGTTACGTTACAGGTGGAGGCACCGGGGAGCTGTTTTTT. Translated, it gives CASSYVTGGGTGELFF.

CDR3 in amino acids: CSVDNRQGADTQYF. The CDR3 bases are TGCAGCGTTGATAACCGACAGGGGGCAGATACGCAGTATTTT. This chain uses TRBV29-1 with TRBJ2-3; TRBD1 aligns across 9 bases. In germline, CDR1 is SQVTM, CDR2 ANQGSEA. Losses at the gene ends were 3 bases for V and 4 bases for J; bases not matched to a gene: 5. This CDR3 has 14 residues.

The rearrangement links TRBV18 to TRBJ1-1; TRBD1 might be the D (6 bases). This CDR3 has 16 residues. V was trimmed by 3 bases and J by 1 base, leaving 15 bases between them. Germline values: CDR1 KGHSH, CDR2 LQKENI. CDR3 sequence: CASSPKGGTKNTEAFF. CDR3 DNA: TGTGCCAGCTCACCGAAGGGGGGGACCAAGAACACTGAAGCTTTCTTT.

This clonotype was detected only a few times. The chain uses TRBV6-5 and TRBJ1-2; 9 bases map to TRBD1. The length of the CDR3 is 13 residues. Unmatched junction bases numbered 3, after V lost 6 bases and J lost 4 bases. From germline, CDR1 is MNHEY and CDR2 SVGAGI. This CDR3 is CASSLTGGYGYTF. The CDR3 nucleotides read TGTGCCAGCAGCCTGACAGGGGGCTATGGCTACACCTTC.

The chain employs TRBV7-2 and TRBJ2-5, with 10 nucleotides matching TRBD2. Losses at the gene ends were 3 bases for V and 0 bases for J; bases not matched to a gene: 7. The CDR3 is 17 amino acids. Germline CDR1 SGHTA, CDR2 FQGNSA. The CDR3 region has the DNA TGTGCCAGCAGCTTCTGGACTAGCGGTTCATACCAAGAGACCCAGTACTTC. It translates to CASSFWTSGSYQETQYF.

As regards this clonotype: Lacking the conserved final phenylalanine or tryptophan, this CDR3 likely reflects a read error. The chain is built from TRBV12-3 or TRBV12-4 and TRBJ2-7, with D perhaps TRBD2 (6 bases). V lost 5 bases to trimming and J lost 6 bases, with 14 bases between them. The CDR3 is 13 residues long. The CDR3 DNA follows: TGTGCCAGCAGTACGGGACTGGGAGCCGAGCAGTACATC. This codes for CASSTGLGAEQYI.

Only a few counts were recorded for this clonotype. V usage is TRBV12-3 or TRBV12-4 and J usage is TRBJ1-6, with 9 nucleotides matching TRBD1. With V trimmed by 6 bases and J by 8 bases, 5 bases remained unmatched. CDR3 length: 14 residues. The CDR3 sequence is CASRAGTGHSPLHF. CDR3 in DNA: TGTGCCAGCAGGGCCGGGACAGGGCATTCACCCCTCCACTTT.